The T cell receptor (beta chain) described here comes from a study of blood T cell repertoires in COVID-19. Clones were sequenced by immunoSEQ multiplex PCR, and TCRdb holds only the in-frame ones, with some missing. In the table there are 200,000 to 250,000 clones, 84% of which are singletons. This CDR3 contains 16 residues. Trimming pared 0 bases from V and 0 bases from J, leaving 11 bases between. Germline CDR1 is SGHNT and CDR2 is YENEEA. The sequencing input was peripheral blood. The receptor was isolated from a woman over 75 with COVID-19, enrolled during active disease. V usage is TRBV11-3 and J usage is TRBJ1-2, with a possible D match to TRBD1 (5 bases). CDR3 sequence reads: CASSLDGATSNYGYTF. CDR3 nucleotides: TGTGCCAGCAGCTTAGATGGGGCAACTTCTAACTATGGCTACACCTTC.